The 12 T cell receptor beta chains listed next were all sequenced from one sample in a study of blood T cell repertoires in COVID-19. Clones were sequenced by immunoSEQ multiplex PCR, and TCRdb holds only the in-frame ones, with some missing. The data hold more than 140,000 clones, with roughly 84% observed a single time. The specimen sequenced was peripheral blood. The source of these receptors is a woman between 50 and 59 years old in a cohort sampled during active or convalescent COVID-19.

This rearrangement joins TRBV11-1 to TRBJ2-3, with a possible D match to TRBD2 (5 bases). This CDR3 region has 12 residues. Germline CDR1 SGHAT, CDR2 FQDESV (reference sequence). Deletions cut 5 bases from V and 6 bases from J, with 9 bases between. Written as DNA, the CDR3 is TGTGCCAGCAGCCGAACTAGTGATACGCAGTATTTT. Its translation is CASSRTSDTQYF.

The chain joins TRBV5-1 to TRBJ2-5, with 11 bases fitting TRBD1. The CDR3 is 15 amino acids. V shed 4 bases and J 5 bases; nucleotides not matched to a gene: 7. The germline CDR1 and CDR2 sequences are SGHRS and YFSETQ. The CDR3 bases are TGCGCCAGCAGCCTAGGACAGGGGGCGTGGGAGACCCAGTACTTC. It yields the protein CASSLGQGAWETQYF.

The chain uses TRBV21-1 and TRBJ2-7; TRBD1, the table's D call, lacks a check against the DNA. TRBV21-1 is labeled a pseudogene. The CDR3 is 15 amino acids. The CDR3 region is CASSMRQRGSYEQYF. The CDR3 DNA is TGTGCCAGCAGCATGAGACAGAGGGGGTCCTACGAGCAGTACTTC.

The genes are TRBV6-1 and TRBJ1-2, with D hard to call. This CDR3 has 13 residues. Trimming cost V 0 bases and J 4 bases, with 6 bases left between them. In germline, CDR1 is MNHNS, CDR2 SASEGT. CDR3: CASSEAAGYGYTF. The CDR3 region has the DNA TGTGCCAGCAGTGAAGCTGCAGGCTATGGCTACACCTTC.

This chain links TRBV15 with TRBJ2-7; D is ambiguous. Germline CDR1 is LNHNV and CDR2 is YYDKDF (reference sequence). V was trimmed by 3 bases and J by 5 bases, leaving 14 bases between them. The CDR3 is 14 residues long. In DNA, the CDR3 is TGTGCCACCAGCAGTCACTCCCGCCCCGACGAGCAGTACTTC. Protein sequence: CATSSHSRPDEQYF.

J is TRBJ2-3 and V is TRBV7-9; D is unresolved. Germline CDR1 and CDR2: SEHNR and FQNEAQ (reference sequence). The CDR3 is 13 residues long. Trimming shortened V by 7 bases and J by 0 bases, and 8 bases separated the two germline ends. The CDR3 DNA follows: TGTGCCAGCACAAGACATAGCACAGATACGCAGTATTTT. Protein product: CASTRHSTDTQYF.

The V call is TRBV4-1, the J call TRBJ2-7, with D possibly TRBD2 on 5 matching bases. Germline V CDR1 and CDR2: MGHRA, YSYEKL. The CDR3 runs to 15 residues. V lost 0 bases, J lost 0 bases, and 9 bases lay in between. The CDR3 protein is CASSQDWTPSYEQYF. As DNA, the CDR3 is TGCGCCAGCAGCCAAGATTGGACTCCCTCCTACGAGCAGTACTTC.

The chain uses TRBV6-5 and TRBJ1-5, with D unclear. This CDR3 is built from 15 residues. Germline V gene lookup returns CDR1 MNHEY and CDR2 SVGAGI. Trimming left V 8 bases short and J 0 bases short, with 14 bases between. The CDR3 sequence is CASGSTGYSNQPQHF. As DNA, the CDR3 is TGTGCCAGCGGTTCGACGGGATATAGCAATCAGCCCCAGCATTTT.

The V and J genes are TRBV6-2 or TRBV6-3 and TRBJ1-2, with 8 bases lining up with TRBD1. Germline V gives CDR1 MNHEY, CDR2 SVGEGT. Trimming cost V 6 bases and J 7 bases; bases outside gene matches: 16. The CDR3 totals 16 residues. CDR3 residues: CASSSRVGDRQSGYTF. The CDR3 DNA reads as TGTGCCAGCAGCTCCCGGGTTGGGGACAGGCAAAGTGGCTACACCTTC.

This sequence joins TRBV11-3 and TRBJ1-1; no clear D gene. The CDR3 runs 13 residues. Between the trimmed V and J ends, which lost 2 bases and 5 bases, there was a span of 9 bases. CDR1 and CDR2 (germline): SGHNT, YENEEA. The CDR3 protein is CASSLNPATEAFF. For the CDR3, the DNA is TGTGCCAGCAGCTTAAACCCCGCGACTGAAGCTTTCTTT.

This chain connects TRBV18 to TRBJ1-5; possible D gene TRBD1, 6 bases. Trimming left V 4 bases short and J 5 bases short, with 15 bases between. The CDR3 covers 15 residues. In germline, CDR1 is KGHSH, CDR2 LQKENI. CDR3 protein: CASSRQQGWDQPQHF. The CDR3 nucleotides are TGTGCCAGCTCACGACAACAGGGTTGGGATCAGCCCCAGCATTTT.

The rearrangement links TRBV6-5 to TRBJ1-6; 7 bases agree with TRBD1. Trimming took 6 bases from V and 7 from J; bases not matched to a gene: 9. The CDR3 has 15 residues. From germline, CDR1 is MNHEY and CDR2 SVGAGI. The CDR3 DNA reads TGTGCCAGCAGCCTAGGGGGCTACTGGAATTCACCCCTCCACTTT. This codes for CASSLGGYWNSPLHF.